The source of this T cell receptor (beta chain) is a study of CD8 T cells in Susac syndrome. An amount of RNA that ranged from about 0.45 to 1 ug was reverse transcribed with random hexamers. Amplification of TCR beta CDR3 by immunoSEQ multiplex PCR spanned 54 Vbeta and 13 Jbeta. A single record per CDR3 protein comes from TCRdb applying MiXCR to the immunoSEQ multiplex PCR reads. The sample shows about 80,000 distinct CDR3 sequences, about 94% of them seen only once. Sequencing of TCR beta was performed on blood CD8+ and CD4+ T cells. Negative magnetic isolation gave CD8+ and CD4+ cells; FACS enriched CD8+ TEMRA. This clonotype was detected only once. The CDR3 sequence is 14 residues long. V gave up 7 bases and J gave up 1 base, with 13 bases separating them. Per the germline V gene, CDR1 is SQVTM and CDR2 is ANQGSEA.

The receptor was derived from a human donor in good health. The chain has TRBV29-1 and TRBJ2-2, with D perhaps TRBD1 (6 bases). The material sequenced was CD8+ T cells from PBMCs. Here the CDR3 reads CSAWPGQNTGELFF. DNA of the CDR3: TGCAGCGCTTGGCCGGGACAGAACACCGGGGAGCTGTTTTTT.